This T cell receptor beta chain was found in a study of CD8 T cells in Susac syndrome. Trimming cost V 5 bases and J 4 bases, with 11 bases left between them. Germline V gives CDR1 SGHTA, CDR2 FQGNSA. The CDR3 covers 13 residues. Through negative isolation, CD4+ and CD8+ T cells were obtained, while TEMRA cells were enriched using FACS. The authors reverse transcribed 0.5 to 1 ug RNA with random hexamers. By means of immunoSEQ multiplex PCR, TCR beta CDR3 spanning 54 Vbeta and 13 Jbeta underwent amplification. MiXCR was run by TCRdb on the immunoSEQ multiplex PCR reads, yielding one entry per CDR3 protein. The sample shows fewer than 350,000 distinct CDR3 sequences, just over 90% of them seen only once.

Sequences were obtained from CD4+ T cells from PBMCs. The TCR originated in a human donor with multiple sclerosis. V gene TRBV7-2 combines with J gene TRBJ1-2, with D perhaps TRBD1 (6 bases). The chain's CDR3 is CASSPAGAYGYTF. Written as DNA, the CDR3 is TGTGCCAGCAGCCCCGCAGGGGCCTATGGCTACACCTTC.